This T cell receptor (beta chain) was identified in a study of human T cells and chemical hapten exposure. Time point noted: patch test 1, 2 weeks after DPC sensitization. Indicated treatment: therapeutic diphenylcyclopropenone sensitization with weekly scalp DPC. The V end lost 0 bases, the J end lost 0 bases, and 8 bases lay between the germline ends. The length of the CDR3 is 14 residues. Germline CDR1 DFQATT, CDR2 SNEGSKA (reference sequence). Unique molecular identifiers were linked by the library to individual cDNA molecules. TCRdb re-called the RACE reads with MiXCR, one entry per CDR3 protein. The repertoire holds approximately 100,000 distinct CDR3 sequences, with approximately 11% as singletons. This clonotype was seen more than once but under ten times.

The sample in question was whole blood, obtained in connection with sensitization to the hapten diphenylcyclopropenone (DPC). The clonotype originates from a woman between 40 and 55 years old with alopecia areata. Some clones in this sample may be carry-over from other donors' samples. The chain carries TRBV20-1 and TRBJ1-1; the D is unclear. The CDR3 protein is CSARDPGMNTEAFF. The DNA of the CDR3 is TGCAGTGCTAGAGACCCGGGAATGAACACTGAAGCTTTCTTT.